These 32 T cell receptor beta chains came from one sample sequenced in a study of CD8 T cells in ankylosing spondylitis. Findings of the study overall: A motif in TCR beta, a set of about 8 highly homologous variants, appeared characteristic of ankylosing spondylitis blood.

These receptors lack a known antigen. In TCRdb, the 5' RACE reads were re-called with MiXCR into one record per CDR3 protein. Among approximately 540,000 distinct CDR3 sequences listed, roughly 13% were seen once. The sequenced sample was blood, either unsorted or a sorted T cell fraction (not recorded which). These receptors originate from a male donor with ankylosing spondylitis.

The chain couples TRBV5-1 to TRBJ1-1; D remains ambiguous. V lost 4 bases and J lost 4, with 14 bases in between. Germline-derived CDR1 and CDR2 are SGHRS and YFSETQ. The CDR3 is 14 amino acids. The CDR3 loop is CASSDRWGATEAFF. The CDR3 nucleotides read TGCGCCAGCAGCGATAGGTGGGGAGCCACTGAAGCTTTCTTT.

The gene calls are TRBV7-6 and TRBJ1-3, with D possibly TRBD1 on 5 matching bases. The germline V gene has CDR1 SGHVS and CDR2 FNYEAQ. CDR3 length equals 16 residues. V lost 5 bases and J lost 0, with 14 bases in between. CDR3 coding DNA: TGTGCCAGCAGCGACCAACCCGGGGCCTCTGGAAACACCATATATTTT. This codes for CASSDQPGASGNTIYF.

The chain is built from TRBV11-2 and TRBJ2-5, with D possibly being TRBD2 (5 bases). The CDR3 runs 15 residues. Germline CDR1 reads SGHAT; CDR2 reads FQNNGV. V was shortened by 1 base and J by 5 bases, with 14 bases between the two germline ends. The CDR3 is CASSLVVGVPETQYF. The CDR3 DNA reads TGTGCCAGCAGCTTAGTGGTCGGGGTGCCGGAGACCCAGTACTTC.

The chain has TRBV3-1 and TRBJ2-1; TRBD2 aligns across 11 bases. Per the germline V gene, CDR1 is LGHDT and CDR2 is YNNKEL (reference sequence). The CDR3 has 18 amino acids. Trimming at V came to 1 base and at J to 2 bases, leaving 7 bases not matched to a gene. DNA of the CDR3: TGTGCCAGCAGCCAAGTTGGGGGACTAGCGGACGCCTACAATGAGCAGTTCTTC. Amino acid sequence: CASSQVGGLADAYNEQFF.

This clonotype occurred many times. The chain couples TRBV3-1 to TRBJ1-1; no reliable D call. This CDR3 is 14 amino acids long. The germline V gene encodes CDR1 LGHDT and CDR2 YNNKEL (reference sequence). V lost 1 base, J lost 5 bases, and 11 bases lay in between. The CDR3 coding sequence is TGTGCCAGCAGCCAAGGCGCCCGTGGGACTGAAGCTTTCTTT. Translated, it gives CASSQGARGTEAFF.

V usage is TRBV11-2 and J usage is TRBJ1-2; 8 bases fit TRBD1. Losses at the gene ends were 5 bases for V and 4 bases for J; bases not matched to a gene: 3. CDR1 and CDR2 (germline): SGHAT, FQNNGV. The CDR3 runs to 13 residues. The CDR3 nucleotides are TGTGCCAGCAGCATCGGACAGGGCTATGGCTACACCTTC. Its protein is CASSIGQGYGYTF.

About this clonotype: A read error may produce the germline difference seen at one junction end. The chain has TRBV12-3 or TRBV12-4 and TRBJ1-3; tentatively, D is TRBD1 (5 bases). The CDR3 consists of 16 residues. CDR3 amino acids: CASSSRLRGPGLLQDF. CDR3 in DNA: TGTGCCAGCAGTTCCAGATTGAGGGGTCCGGGACTTTTACAGGATTTT.

This clonotype has more than one count but fewer than ten. The CDR3 DNA reads TGCGCCAGCAGCCCCGGACTAGCGAGGGGCACCGGGGAGCTGTTTTTT. Encoded protein: CASSPGLARGTGELFF. V usage is TRBV5-1 and J usage is TRBJ2-2, with 9 positions matching TRBD2. Per germline, CDR1 SGHRS and CDR2 YFSETQ. The J segment lost 4 bases and the V segment lost 4 bases, leaving 8 bases of the junction unmatched. This CDR3 contains 16 residues.

In this sample, this clonotype turned up many times. V usage is TRBV4-1 and J usage is TRBJ2-3, with 8 positions matching TRBD2. The CDR3 is made up of 15 amino acids. The V and J ends lost 3 bases and 4 bases, in that order; junction bases with no gene match: 6. The germline V gene has CDR1 MGHRA and CDR2 YSYEKL. The chain's CDR3 is CASSHRTSFADTQYF. DNA for the CDR3: TGCGCCAGCAGCCACCGGACTAGCTTCGCAGATACGCAGTATTTT.

This clonotype was seen only a few times. The rearrangement links TRBV27 to TRBJ2-1, with TRBD2 identical over 7 bases. From germline, CDR1 is MNHEY and CDR2 SMNVEV (reference sequence). Trimming cost V 8 bases and J 4 bases; bases outside gene matches: 8. This CDR3 is 14 amino acids long. DNA of the CDR3: TGTGCCAGCGGCACGTGGGGGGGGTACAATGAGCAGTTCTTC. This sequence encodes CASGTWGGYNEQFF.

This clonotype was observed a handful of times. The chain recombines TRBV3-1 with TRBJ1-2; no definite D call. V gave up 0 bases and J gave up 7 bases, with 6 bases separating them. Germline CDR1 is LGHDT and CDR2 is YNNKEL (reference sequence). The CDR3 length is 12 residues. The CDR3 nucleotides read TGTGCCAGCAGCCAAGATTGGTTTGGCTACACCTTC. Its translation: CASSQDWFGYTF.

The CDR3 sequence: CATLLGTSPPGELFF. CDR3 in DNA: TGTGCCACCCTGTTAGGGACTAGCCCACCCGGGGAGCTGTTTTTT. The chain recombines TRBV12-3 or TRBV12-4 with TRBJ2-2; 9 bases map to TRBD2. This CDR3 contains 15 residues. After removal of 10 bases from V and 6 bases from J, the junction contained 12 bases not matched to a gene.

The V call is TRBV12-3 or TRBV12-4, the J call TRBJ1-2; no firm D call. V gave up 5 bases and J gave up 5 bases, with 18 bases separating them. CDR3 length: 15 residues. The CDR3 region is CASSSGWAERYGYTF. The DNA for the CDR3 is TGTGCCAGCAGTAGCGGATGGGCCGAGAGGTATGGCTACACCTTC.

This clonotype was detected a few times. The V call is TRBV7-9, the J call TRBJ1-1; D may be TRBD1 (6 bases). The CDR3 is 14 amino acids. Trimming took off 5 bases at V and 6 bases at J, with 16 bases between the two ends. Germline V gene lookup returns CDR1 SEHNR and CDR2 FQNEAQ (reference sequence). CDR3 sequence reads: CASSPDRIVAEAFF. CDR3 nucleotide sequence: TGTGCCAGCAGCCCGGACAGAATAGTGGCTGAAGCTTTCTTT. Full variable domain (outside the CDR3, taken from reference TRBV7-9 and TRBJ1-1): DTGVSQNPRHKITKRGQNVTFRCDPISEHNRLYWYRQTLGQGPEFLTYFQNEAQLEKSRLLSDRFSAERPKGSFSTLEIQRTEQGDSAMYLCASSPDRIVAEAFFGQGTRLTVV.

This clonotype was picked up a small number of times. V and J are TRBV20-1 and TRBJ1-1; D gene uncertain. Germline V gene data show CDR1 as DFQATT and CDR2 as SNEGSKA (reference sequence). V lost 6 bases to trimming and J lost 1 base, with 12 bases between them. The CDR3 is made up of 13 amino acids. The CDR3 spells CSADGPSNTEAFF. The CDR3 DNA is TGCAGTGCCGACGGACCTTCGAACACTGAAGCTTTCTTT.

The chain is built from TRBV18 and TRBJ2-7; tentatively, D is TRBD1 or TRBD2 (5 bases each). With 3 bases removed from V and 0 bases from J, the gap between germline ends came to 9 bases. Germline V CDR1 and CDR2: KGHSH, LQKENI. The CDR3 spans 14 residues. CDR3 residues: CASSPRDDSYEQYV. CDR3 bases: TGTGCCAGCTCACCTCGGGACGACTCCTACGAGCAGTACGTC.

This clonotype was counted between two and nine times. The J gene is TRBJ2-1, the V gene TRBV4-2, with 11 nucleotides matching TRBD2. Germline V gene sequence: CDR1 LGHNA, CDR2 YNFKEQ. CDR3 length: 16 residues. The V segment lost 4 bases and the J segment 14 bases; nucleotides outside the gene matches: 16. As DNA, the CDR3 is TGTGCCAGCAGCCTCTCGGGGGCGACTAGCGGGATAGATGAGTTCTTC. Residues: CASSLSGATSGIDEFF.

Ten or more counts support this clonotype. The chain joins TRBV7-7 to TRBJ2-1, with 7 bases identical to TRBD2. Germline-derived CDR1 and CDR2 are SSHAT and FNYEAQ (reference sequence). Germline trimming cut 3 bases from V and 10 bases from J; bases unmatched to any gene: 6. The CDR3 totals 13 residues. For the CDR3, the DNA is TGTGCCAGCAGCTTGGGGGGGAGATCCGAGCAGTTCTTC. It yields the protein CASSLGGRSEQFF.

The table lists this clonotype with a few counts. The chain recombines TRBV5-1 with TRBJ2-3; D remains unclear. The V gene lost 7 bases and the J gene lost 0 bases, with 12 bases spanning the gap. The CDR3 is 14 amino acids. Germline V gene data show CDR1 as SGHRS and CDR2 as YFSETQ. The CDR3 bases are TGCGCCAGCCACGATCCCGGTAGCACAGATACGCAGTATTTT. Its protein is CASHDPGSTDTQYF.

This clonotype turned up a few times. The rearrangement uses TRBV12-5 and TRBJ2-1; TRBD1 matches 8 bases. From germline, CDR1 is LGHNT and CDR2 FRNRAP. The CDR3 spans 13 residues. J gave up 7 bases and V 5 bases, and 4 bases lay outside the gene matches. The CDR3 protein is CASGLDRANEQFF. The CDR3 DNA reads TGTGCTAGTGGTCTGGACAGGGCGAATGAGCAGTTCTTC.

There are a few counts of this clonotype. V gene TRBV2 combines with J gene TRBJ2-1; unclear D gene. The CDR3 loop spans 14 amino acids. The V gene lost 4 bases and the J gene lost 6 bases, with 13 bases spanning the gap. CDR1 is SNHLY and CDR2 is FYNNEI in the germline V gene. This chain's CDR3 is CASSGDGVGNEQFF. The DNA of the CDR3 is TGTGCCAGCAGTGGGGATGGGGTAGGCAATGAGCAGTTCTTC.

V and J are TRBV5-5 and TRBJ2-2; the match to TRBD2 covers 7 bases. From germline, CDR1 is SGHKS and CDR2 YYEKEE (reference sequence). J was trimmed by 1 base and V by 4 bases; bases with no gene match: 4. The CDR3 spans 15 residues. CDR3 coding DNA: TGTGCCAGCAGCGGGAGGGGACTGAACACCGGGGAGCTGTTTTTT. It translates to CASSGRGLNTGELFF.

The chain combines TRBV5-1 with TRBJ1-5, with TRBD1 matching 11 bases. The CDR3 runs 15 residues. The ends lost 1 base at V and 7 bases at J; junction bases unmatched: 4. CDR1 and CDR2 from the germline V gene are SGHRS and YFSETQ. The CDR3 region is CASSLMGQGGQPQHF. Here the CDR3 DNA reads TGCGCCAGCAGCTTGATGGGACAGGGGGGACAGCCCCAGCATTTT.

The rearrangement uses TRBV4-2 and TRBJ2-5, with D tentatively TRBD2 (6 bases). V was shortened by 4 bases and J by 5 bases, with 14 bases between the two germline ends. The CDR3 is made up of 14 amino acids. Germline assignment: CDR1 LGHNA and CDR2 YNFKEQ. CDR3 coding DNA: TGTGCCAGCAGCCCTAGCGATAGCCTGGAGACCCAGTACTTC. Translation: CASSPSDSLETQYF.

This rearrangement joins TRBV20-1 to TRBJ2-7; 8 bases fit TRBD2. CDR1 is DFQATT, CDR2 SNEGSKA, per germline (reference sequence). With 7 bases clipped from V and 5 bases from J, the junction kept 7 bases outside the gene matches. The CDR3 is 12 residues long. CDR3 coding DNA: TGCAGTGTGGGACTAGTTCCCCACGAGCAGTACTTC. Amino acid sequence: CSVGLVPHEQYF.

This clonotype was counted only a few times. CDR3 sequence reads: CASSQDGTRINTGELFF. The CDR3 nucleotides are TGTGCCAGCAGCCAAGATGGGACTAGGATTAACACCGGGGAGCTGTTTTTT. This chain connects TRBV4-2 to TRBJ2-2, with 8 bases aligning to TRBD2. CDR3 size: 17 residues. The J segment lost 2 bases and the V segment lost 0 bases, leaving 5 bases of the junction unmatched. CDR1 LGHNA and CDR2 YNFKEQ come from the germline V gene.

V usage is TRBV12-3 or TRBV12-4 and J usage is TRBJ1-4; D gene uncertain. The CDR3 spans 14 residues. V lost 3 bases, J lost 10 bases, and 15 bases lay in between. CDR3 amino acids: CASSLGRIEGKLFF. For the CDR3, the DNA is TGTGCCAGCAGTTTGGGCCGGATCGAGGGAAAACTGTTTTTT.

This chain uses TRBV20-1 with TRBJ2-7; the D gene is possibly TRBD2 (6 bases). Germline CDR1 DFQATT, CDR2 SNEGSKA (reference sequence). This CDR3 is built from 15 residues. V gave up 0 bases and J gave up 3 bases, with 15 bases separating them. The CDR3 DNA follows: TGCAGTGCTAGAGATCCCCGGGAGTCAATCTACGAGCAGTACTTC. Amino acids: CSARDPRESIYEQYF.

V and J are TRBV6-8 and TRBJ2-1; D remains unclear. V lost 6 bases and J lost 10, with 10 bases in between. Per germline, CDR1 MNHGY and CDR2 SAAAGT. This CDR3 has 11 residues. The CDR3: CASRPTTEQFF. The CDR3 bases are TGTGCCAGCAGGCCTACGACCGAGCAGTTCTTC.

This clonotype was observed at least ten times. The chain recombines TRBV20-1 with TRBJ2-3, with D perhaps matching TRBD2 (6 bases). CDR1 DFQATT and CDR2 SNEGSKA come from the germline V gene (reference sequence). V was shortened by 6 bases and J by 3 bases, with 19 bases between the two germline ends. The CDR3 is made up of 15 amino acids. The CDR3 nucleotides read TGCAGTGCAGACATCGGGACTCTCAGAACAGATACGCAGTATTTT. It yields the protein CSADIGTLRTDTQYF.

This rearrangement joins TRBV20-1 to TRBJ2-1; D is unclear. The length of the CDR3 is 10 residues. V gave up 3 bases and J gave up 10 bases, with 7 bases separating them. The germline V gene encodes CDR1 DFQATT and CDR2 SNEGSKA (reference sequence). The chain's CDR3 is CSASPLEQFF. CDR3 coding DNA: TGCAGTGCTAGCCCTCTAGAGCAGTTCTTC.

This clonotype was seen only a few times. The rearrangement uses TRBV6-2 or TRBV6-3 and TRBJ2-5, with 9 bases identical to TRBD2. Germline CDR1 MNHEY, CDR2 SVGEGT. Trimming removed 3 bases from V and 1 base from J; junction bases left unmatched: 9. The CDR3 spans 17 residues. CDR3 amino acids: CASSYSPAGGPQETQYF. For the CDR3, the DNA is TGTGCCAGCAGTTATTCCCCAGCGGGAGGCCCCCAAGAGACCCAGTACTTC.